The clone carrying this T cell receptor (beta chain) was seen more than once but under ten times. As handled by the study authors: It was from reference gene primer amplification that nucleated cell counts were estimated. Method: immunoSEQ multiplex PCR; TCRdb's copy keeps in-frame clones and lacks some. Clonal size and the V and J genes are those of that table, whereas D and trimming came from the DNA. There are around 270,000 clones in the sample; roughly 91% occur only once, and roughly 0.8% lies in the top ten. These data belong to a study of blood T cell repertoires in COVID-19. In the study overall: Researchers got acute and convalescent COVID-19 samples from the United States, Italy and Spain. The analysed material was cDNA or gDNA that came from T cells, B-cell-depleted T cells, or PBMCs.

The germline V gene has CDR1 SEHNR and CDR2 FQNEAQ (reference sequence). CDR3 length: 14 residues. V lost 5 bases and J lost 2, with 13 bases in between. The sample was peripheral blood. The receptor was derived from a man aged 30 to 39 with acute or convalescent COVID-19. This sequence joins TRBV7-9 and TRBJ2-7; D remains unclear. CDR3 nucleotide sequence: TGTGCCAGCAGCCCACCAACGGTTACCTACGAGCAGTACTTC. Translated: CASSPPTVTYEQYF.